This T cell receptor beta chain was sequenced during a study of T cell responses to AZD1222 COVID-19 vaccine. Whole-study results and caveats: Spike regions recognized by vaccine-associated CD4 TCRs spanned the protein, led by 160-218 and 743-854. Two AZD1222 administrations were followed by greater Spike-specific TCR breadth and depth. Donor demographics were predominantly white British with a female majority; clonal diversity may be underestimated. All repertoire sampling was performed exclusively after the peak T cell response.

TCRdb keeps only in-frame clones here, not all; method: immunoSEQ multiplex PCR. The sample carries about 130,000 clones, around nine tenths recorded once. As for this clone: Its antigen remains unknown.

Trimming at V came to 6 bases and at J to 3 bases, leaving 5 bases not matched to a gene. Germline loops: CDR1 LGHDT, CDR2 YNNKEL (reference sequence). CDR3 length: 14 residues. The clonotype comes from an adult in good health. The sequencing used peripheral blood, collected on day 0 of AZD1222 vaccination. V usage is TRBV3-1 (or the pseudogene TRBV3-2) and J usage is TRBJ2-3; 8 bases match TRBD1. In nucleotides, the CDR3 is TGTGCCAGCAGAGCCCGGACAGGGACAGATACGCAGTATTTT. Amino acid sequence: CASRARTGTDTQYF.